This T cell receptor beta chain derives from a study of T cells in Graves' hyperthyroidism and ophthalmopathy. Study at large: Staff took peripheral blood when the initial diagnosis was made, before any treatment began.

Overall study results and limits: Most thyroid clonotypes expanded above 0.001 were also detected in blood.

Reasons for excluding patients were uncontrolled infection, other autoimmune disease, pregnancy or lactation. Fresh peripheral blood, 7.5 to 10 ml, was the source of the PBMCs. Concerning this clonotype itself: Antigen specificity is unknown. A junction end diverges from the germline sequence, so it may reflect a read error.

Germline V gene lookup returns CDR1 SEHNR and CDR2 FQNEAQ (reference sequence). This CDR3 has 16 residues. Researchers amplified the TCR beta CDR3 regions from RNA transcripts. HTBI primers drove first-round RT-PCR of the TCR CDR3. TCRdb reprocessed the multiplex PCR reads with MiXCR, giving one entry per CDR3 protein. Counted here are over 200,000 distinct CDR3 sequences, around 16% occurring once; the ten biggest clones make up approximately 40%. The TCR comes from a middle-aged man with Graves' hyperthyroidism. The rearrangement links TRBV7-9 to TRBJ2-6; TRBD2 might be the D (6 bases). Input material: blood. The CDR3 spells CASSQRRGSGADVLTF. The CDR3 nucleotides read TGTGCCAGCAGCCAAAGACGGGGGTCTGGGGCCGACGTCCTGACTTTC.